This T cell receptor beta chain was retrieved from a study of cytomegalovirus exposure and HLA in healthy donors. The CDR3 has 14 residues. Germline-derived CDR1 and CDR2 are MDHEN and SYDVKM. Trimming at V came to 4 bases and at J to 7 bases, leaving 4 bases not matched to a gene. As regards this clone: Its specificity is unknown.

Study-level findings and limits: In an earlier analysis, about 87% or about 30%: the productive usage of most TCR beta V segments. Presence/absence analyses supposed approximately even sequencing depth among donors.

Use of 60 Vbeta and 13 Jbeta primers characterized the PCR. Assay: immunoSEQ multiplex PCR; the TCRdb copy retains only in-frame clones and omits some. The repertoire includes some 240,000 clones, around 90% of them detected once, and approximately 1.5% sits in the top ten. The source is a girl under 10 years old in good health and CMV-seronegative. The sequencing sample was made of PBMCs. V and J are TRBV28 and TRBJ1-2, with 12 bases identical to TRBD1. Written as DNA, the CDR3 is TGTGCCAGCAGTTGGGGGACAGGGGGCTCTGGCTACACCTTC. Amino acid sequence: CASSWGTGGSGYTF.